This is a list of T cell receptor beta chains from one sample in a study of shared clonotypes between healthy human individuals. Clones were sequenced by immunoSEQ multiplex PCR, and TCRdb holds only the in-frame ones, with some missing. The repertoire holds 530,000 or so clones, with 60% to 80% as singletons. The specimen was PBMCs. The receptor set was obtained from a woman in her forties in good health. Some clones in this sample may be carry-over from other donors' samples. The CDR3 runs from the conserved cysteine through the conserved F or W. Each record gives: V gene, J gene, CDR3 length, CDR3 protein.

TRBV5-4	TRBJ2-5	13	CASSDRVQETQYF
TRBV28	TRBJ1-2	13	CASSLGQEDGYTF
TRBV18	TRBJ1-5	14	CASSPEQFNQPQHF
TRBV19	TRBJ2-7	15	CASSETGTGNNEQYF
TRBV5-1	TRBJ1-5	14	CASSLDYSGIPQHF
TRBV14	TRBJ2-4	15	CASSQDQGAKNIQYF
TRBV5-1	TRBJ2-5	14	CASSFFQGEETQYF
TRBV7-9	TRBJ2-1	17	CASSLHQGASLGFEQFF
TRBV25-1	TRBJ2-7	15	CASSDPHMEPGEQYF
TRBV9	TRBJ2-1	15	CASSVTAGSYNEQFF
TRBV5-6	TRBJ2-7	14	CASSFVEFTYEQYF
TRBV7-2	TRBJ2-5	16	CASSGTGQGYLETQYF
TRBV28	TRBJ1-2	15	CASMLGGRWNYGYTF
TRBV9	TRBJ1-4	16	CASSSYPLRTNEKLFF
TRBV11-2	TRBJ1-1	13	CASSLTGGGEAFF
TRBV2	TRBJ1-2	18	CASSARQTYRGRNYGYTF
TRBV10-2	TRBJ1-1	13	CASSGSGNTEAFF
TRBV28	TRBJ2-1	14	CASSLTSGSDEQFF
TRBV18	TRBJ1-1	13	CASSPPMGGSAFF
TRBV23-1	TRBJ2-7	15	CATSLVDRGKSEQYF
TRBV28	TRBJ2-3	12	CASSLRPGPQYF
TRBV28	TRBJ2-7	13	CASSFGRGYEQYF
TRBV4-2	TRBJ1-2	15	CASSRRQGAGYGYTF
TRBV9	TRBJ1-2	15	CASSVIEGPYYGYTF
TRBV30	TRBJ2-7	15	CAWSGQAGVAYEQYF